This T cell receptor beta chain was sequenced during a study of regulatory T cells in long-lasting Graves disease. This clonotype was detected a few times. Germline assignment: CDR1 DFQATT and CDR2 SNEGSKA (reference sequence). The length of the CDR3 is 12 residues. Arm-PCR of CDR3 regions with iRepertoire HTBI primers generated TCR beta libraries. From the multiplex PCR reads, TCRdb called clonotypes with MiXCR, one entry per CDR3 protein. The table lists about 520,000 distinct CDR3 sequences, approximately 12% of them singletons. The time point: newly diagnosed GD, antithyroid drugs for less than 3 months. Scientists built the TCR library using RNA that was extracted from PBMCs. These sequences were also reported in another study, on T cells in Graves' hyperthyroidism and ophthalmopathy.

Source: peripheral blood mononuclear cells (PBMCs), taken at new diagnosis, from a patient treated with antithyroid drugs. The sequence was obtained from a woman under 40 with Graves disease. The V gene is TRBV20-1, the J gene TRBJ2-7; TRBD2 agrees at 9 bases. CDR3 in amino acids: CAVAGAPYEQYF. In DNA form, the CDR3 reads TGCGCTGTAGCGGGAGCCCCCTACGAGCAGTACTTC.